What follows describes a single TCR beta chain. The data were taken from a study of T cell changes during pregnancy in multiple sclerosis. TCRdb's copy holds only in-frame clones and misses some; the assay was immunoSEQ multiplex PCR. The sample records around 100,000 clones, around 93% being singletons. The CDR3 consists of 13 residues. The germline V and J ends were trimmed by 7 bases and 2 bases, with 9 bases remaining between them. The V gene's germline CDR1 is SGHTA and CDR2 FQGNSA. This TCR came from a female donor with multiple sclerosis, enrolled in a pregnancy study. The chain combines TRBV7-2 with TRBJ2-1; D not certain. The sequencing used peripheral blood, collected after pregnancy. As DNA, the CDR3 is TGTGCCAGCACTTATACACCCTACAATGAGCAGTTCTTC. The encoded protein is CASTYTPYNEQFF.